The 16 T cell receptor beta chains presented below share a single source sample, sequenced in a study of shared clonotypes between healthy human individuals. Only in-frame clones appear in the TCRdb table, and some are missing; sequencing was by immunoSEQ multiplex PCR. The sample has about 480,000 clones, about four fifths seen once. The sequenced material came from PBMCs. The origin of the receptors is a woman in her 40s in good health. Some clones in this sample may be carry-over from other donors' samples.

The CDR3 nucleotides read TGTGCCAGCAGTTTTCTGGGAATGGGGGAGCAGTACTTC. It codes for CASSFLGMGEQYF. This sequence joins TRBV27 and TRBJ2-7; no definite D call. CDR3 length: 13 amino acids. The germline gives CDR1 MNHEY, CDR2 SMNVEV (reference sequence). V was pared by 3 bases and J by 7 bases, with 13 bases between.

In its sample, this clone was seen a few times. The chain carries TRBV6-5 and TRBJ2-7; no reliable D call. Germline V gene sequence: CDR1 MNHEY, CDR2 SVGAGI. CDR3 length: 15 residues. V lost 4 bases, J lost 2 bases, and 15 bases lay in between. CDR3 sequence (DNA): TGTGCCAGCAGTTTCCTCCGCTACTCACCCTACGAGCAGTACTTC. It translates to CASSFLRYSPYEQYF.

The chain employs TRBV29-1 and TRBJ2-1; either TRBD1 or TRBD2 may supply D (5 bases each). This CDR3 contains 13 residues. Germline V gene lookup returns CDR1 SQVTM and CDR2 ANQGSEA. The V end was cut by 7 bases, the J end by 4 bases, with 14 bases between. The CDR3 is CSAPRDGYNEQFF. The CDR3 DNA reads TGCAGCGCCCCAAGGGACGGTTACAATGAGCAGTTCTTC.

This rearrangement joins TRBV10-3 to TRBJ2-2; 8 bases are shared with TRBD1. The CDR3 covers 15 residues. Germline CDR1 ENHRY, CDR2 SYGVKD. V lost 2 bases, J lost 5 bases, and 4 bases stayed unmatched. The CDR3 here is CAISERTGWTGELFF. For the CDR3, the DNA is TGTGCCATCAGTGAGAGGACAGGGTGGACCGGGGAGCTGTTTTTT.

The chain carries TRBV25-1 and TRBJ1-1, with 7 bases matching TRBD1. After removal of 4 bases from V and 3 bases from J, the junction contained 14 bases not matched to a gene. CDR1 MGHDK and CDR2 SYGVNS come from the germline V gene. The CDR3 runs to 17 residues. The CDR3 is CASSGYGTAMGYTEAFF. In nucleotides, the CDR3 is TGTGCCAGCAGTGGATACGGGACAGCAATGGGGTACACTGAAGCTTTCTTT. The full variable domain, in which reference TRBV25-1 and TRBJ1-1 provide the parts outside the CDR3, is EADIYQTPRYLVIGTGKKITLECSQTMGHDKMYWYQQDPGMELHLIHYSYGVNSTEKGDLSSESTVSRIRTEHFPLTLESARPSHTSQYLCASSGYGTAMGYTEAFFGQGTRLTVV.

The chain carries TRBV25-1 and TRBJ2-7, with D unresolved. The CDR3 consists of 13 residues. Germline V gene lookup returns CDR1 MGHDK and CDR2 SYGVNS. Trimming stripped 2 bases from V and 10 bases from J, with 15 bases between. The CDR3 is CASSEPHQPVQYF. The CDR3 DNA reads TGTGCCAGCAGTGAACCCCACCAACCGGTCCAGTACTTC.

This clone was picked up a small number of times. This chain links TRBV29-1 with TRBJ1-4, with D possibly TRBD1 on 5 matching bases. Trimming pared 6 bases from V and 7 bases from J, leaving 15 bases between. This CDR3 contains 13 residues. CDR1 is SQVTM and CDR2 is ANQGSEA in the germline V gene. The CDR3 spells CSVGGGLGEKLFF. In nucleotides, the CDR3 is TGCAGCGTCGGGGGAGGGTTGGGTGAAAAACTGTTTTTT.

The chain recombines TRBV2 with TRBJ2-4; 7 nucleotides agree with TRBD2. This CDR3 is 13 amino acids long. The junction had 6 bases not matched to a gene; V was cut back by 6 bases and J by 7 bases. Germline V CDR1 and CDR2: SNHLY, FYNNEI. The CDR3 region is CASSASGNNIQYF. DNA of the CDR3: TGTGCCAGCAGCGCGAGCGGGAACAACATTCAGTACTTC.

The chain couples TRBV6-6 to TRBJ2-1; 9 bases are shared with TRBD2. CDR3 length: 15 amino acids. J gave up 4 bases and V 6 bases, and 7 bases lay outside the gene matches. Germline V CDR1 and CDR2: MNHNY, SVGAGI (reference sequence). The CDR3 loop is CASSREAGGYNEQFF. The DNA for the CDR3 is TGTGCCAGCAGCCGGGAAGCGGGGGGTTACAATGAGCAGTTCTTC.

V and J are TRBV19 and TRBJ1-1; TRBD1 is a possible D gene (6 bases). CDR1 LNHDA and CDR2 SQIVND come from the germline V gene (reference sequence). This CDR3 is 13 amino acids long. V was pared by 6 bases and J by 4 bases, with 12 bases between. The CDR3 here is CASRVDRFTEAFF. The CDR3 DNA is TGTGCCAGTAGGGTAGACAGGTTCACTGAAGCTTTCTTT.

V is TRBV30 and J is TRBJ2-1, with 14 bases lining up with TRBD2. The CDR3 loop spans 15 amino acids. With 1 base clipped from V and 8 bases from J, the junction kept 4 bases outside the gene matches. The germline CDR1 and CDR2 sequences are GTSNPN and SVGIG (reference sequence). CDR3 region: CAWSAGTSGRYEQFF. The CDR3 coding sequence is TGTGCCTGGAGTGCCGGGACTAGCGGGAGATATGAGCAGTTCTTC.

The rearrangement uses TRBV19 and TRBJ2-1, with 12 bases lining up with TRBD2. V dropped 5 bases and J dropped 10; count of bases not matched to a gene: 12. The CDR3 runs to 16 residues. Germline V gives CDR1 LNHDA, CDR2 SQIVND (reference sequence). The CDR3 spells CASSARLAGEGWEQFF. As DNA, the CDR3 is TGTGCCAGTAGTGCCCGACTAGCGGGAGAAGGCTGGGAGCAGTTCTTC.

This clone was observed a single time. V is TRBV4-2 and J is TRBJ1-2; D gene ambiguous. CDR1 and CDR2 (germline): LGHNA, YNFKEQ. This CDR3 has 16 amino acids. Trimming shortened V by 3 bases and J by 4 bases, and 18 bases separated the two germline ends. CDR3 in DNA: TGTGCCAGCAGCCATACTAGGGCTCAGGAAGGCTATGGCTACACCTTC. This gives the protein CASSHTRAQEGYGYTF.

The chain is built from TRBV7-2 and TRBJ2-1; no definite D call. CDR3 length equals 15 residues. The germline gives CDR1 SGHTA, CDR2 FQGNSA. The germline V and J ends were trimmed by 4 bases and 2 bases, with 12 bases remaining between them. As DNA, the CDR3 is TGTGCCAGCAGCTACTCACAAGGTCCCTACAATGAGCAGTTCTTC. It translates to CASSYSQGPYNEQFF.

This chain uses TRBV28 with TRBJ2-5; D gene ambiguous. Germline assignment: CDR1 MDHEN and CDR2 SYDVKM. The CDR3 loop spans 13 amino acids. V lost 8 bases to trimming and J lost 2 bases, with 12 bases between them. The CDR3 DNA sequence: TGTGCCAGCGGTGCCATCAGGCAAGAGACCCAGTACTTC. Its translation is CASGAIRQETQYF.

This chain links TRBV19 with TRBJ1-2, with D possibly being TRBD1 (5 bases). Germline CDR1 reads LNHDA; CDR2 reads SQIVND (reference sequence). The CDR3 is made up of 14 amino acids. V lost 9 bases, J lost 6 bases, and 20 bases lay in between. Here the CDR3 DNA reads TGTGCCAGCCTCACTCAGGGTTCTAGGAATGGCTACACCTTC. Protein: CASLTQGSRNGYTF.